Listed below are T cell receptor beta chains from one sample, sequenced in a study of blood T cell repertoires in COVID-19. TCRdb's copy holds only in-frame clones and misses some; the assay was immunoSEQ multiplex PCR. The sample carries under 200,000 clones, over 65% recorded once. Sample: peripheral blood. The receptors were gathered from a man in his sixties with acute or convalescent COVID-19. The CDR3 runs from the conserved cysteine through the conserved F or W. The order of the fields is J gene, clone size, D gene, V gene, CDR3 protein, CDR3 DNA. D genes are given only for firm matches. The size entry is marked missing in some rows and otherwise reads once, few, many or a size class.

TRBJ1-4 | . | . | TRBV4-3 | CASSQDSTIKNEKLFF | TGCGCCAGCAGCCAAGATAGCACAATTAAGAACGAAAAACTGTTTTTT
TRBJ2-2 | . | TRBD1 | TRBV9 | CASSHLTGPNTGELFF | TGTGCCAGCAGCCATCTGACAGGGCCGAACACCGGGGAGCTGTTTTTT
TRBJ2-2 | . | . | TRBV7-2 | CASRPTGTGELFF | TGTGCCAGCCGCCCGACGGGGACCGGGGAGCTGTTTTTT
TRBJ2-3 | . | . | TRBV4-3 | CASSQGAGWESTDTQYF | TGCGCCAGCAGCCAAGGGGCTGGGTGGGAGAGCACAGATACGCAGTATTTT
TRBJ2-1 | . | TRBD2 | TRBV2 | CASRTSAGGSYNEQFF | TGTGCCAGCAGAACGAGCGCGGGGGGCTCCTACAATGAGCAGTTCTTC
TRBJ2-3 | few | . | TRBV4-2 | CASRPLGGQTQYF | TGTGCCAGCAGACCACTGGGGGGACAGACGCAGTATTTT
TRBJ2-7 | . | . | TRBV19 | CASTPGVGTSYEQYF | TGTGCCAGTACCCCCGGGGTAGGCACCTCCTACGAGCAGTACTTC
TRBJ1-3 | . | . | TRBV2 | CASSPQGNRNTIYF | TGTGCCAGCAGTCCCCAGGGGAATAGAAACACCATATATTTT
TRBJ2-3 | . | TRBD1 | TRBV7-2 | CASSLRGSTGPDTQYF | TGTGCCAGCAGCTTAAGAGGTTCGACAGGGCCAGATACGCAGTATTTT
TRBJ1-1 | . | TRBD1 | TRBV10-1 | CASSEFRGQGGTEAFF | TGCGCCAGCAGTGAATTTCGAGGACAGGGCGGCACTGAAGCTTTCTTT
TRBJ2-5 | . | . | TRBV30 | CACGTAQETQYF | TGTGCCTGCGGTACAGCCCAAGAGACCCAGTACTTC
TRBJ1-2 | . | TRBD1 | TRBV5-6 | CASSLGQGVDFYGYTF | TGTGCCAGCAGCTTGGGACAGGGGGTCGACTTCTATGGCTACACCTTC
TRBJ2-7 | . | . | TRBV6-6 | CASSSGSLGYEQYF | TGTGCCAGCAGTTCCGGTTCGCTTGGCTACGAGCAGTACTTC
TRBJ1-2 | few | TRBD1 | TRBV6-5 | CASSSGQGRDGYTF | TGTGCCAGCAGTTCCGGACAGGGGAGGGATGGCTACACCTTC
TRBJ1-5 | few | . | TRBV2 | CASRAGAQPQHF | TGTGCCAGTAGGGCGGGAGCTCAGCCCCAGCATTTT
TRBJ2-1 | . | . | TRBV27 | CASSLTGTSYNEQFF | TGTGCCAGCAGTTTAACAGGGACCTCCTACAATGAGCAGTTCTTC